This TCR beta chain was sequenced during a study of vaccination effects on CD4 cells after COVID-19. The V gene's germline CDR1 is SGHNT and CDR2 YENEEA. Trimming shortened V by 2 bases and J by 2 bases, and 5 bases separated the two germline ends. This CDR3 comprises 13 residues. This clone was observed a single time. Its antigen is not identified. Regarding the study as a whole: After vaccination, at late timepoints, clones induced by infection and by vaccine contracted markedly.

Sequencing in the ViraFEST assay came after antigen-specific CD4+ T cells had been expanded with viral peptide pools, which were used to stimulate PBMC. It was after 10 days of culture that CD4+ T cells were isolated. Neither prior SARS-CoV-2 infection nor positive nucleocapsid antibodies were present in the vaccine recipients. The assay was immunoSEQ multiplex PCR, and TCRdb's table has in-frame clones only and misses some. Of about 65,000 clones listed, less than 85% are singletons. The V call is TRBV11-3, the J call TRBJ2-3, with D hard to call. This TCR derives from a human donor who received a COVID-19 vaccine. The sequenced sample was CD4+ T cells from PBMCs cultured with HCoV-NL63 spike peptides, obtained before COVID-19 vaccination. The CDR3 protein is CASSLKATDTQYF. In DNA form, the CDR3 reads TGTGCCAGCAGCTTAAAGGCCACAGATACGCAGTATTTT.